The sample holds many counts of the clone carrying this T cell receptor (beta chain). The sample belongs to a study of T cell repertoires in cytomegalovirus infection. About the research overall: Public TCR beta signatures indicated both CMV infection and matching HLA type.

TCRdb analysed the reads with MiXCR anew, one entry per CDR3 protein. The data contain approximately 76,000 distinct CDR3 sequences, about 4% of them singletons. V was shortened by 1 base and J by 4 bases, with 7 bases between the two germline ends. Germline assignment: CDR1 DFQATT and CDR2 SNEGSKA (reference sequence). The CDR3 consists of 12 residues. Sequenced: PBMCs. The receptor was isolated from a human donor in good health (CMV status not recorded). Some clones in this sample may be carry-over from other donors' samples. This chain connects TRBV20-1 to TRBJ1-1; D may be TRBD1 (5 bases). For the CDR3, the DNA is TGCAGTGCTAGAGTTGGGGCCACTGAAGCTTTCTTT. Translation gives CSARVGATEAFF.